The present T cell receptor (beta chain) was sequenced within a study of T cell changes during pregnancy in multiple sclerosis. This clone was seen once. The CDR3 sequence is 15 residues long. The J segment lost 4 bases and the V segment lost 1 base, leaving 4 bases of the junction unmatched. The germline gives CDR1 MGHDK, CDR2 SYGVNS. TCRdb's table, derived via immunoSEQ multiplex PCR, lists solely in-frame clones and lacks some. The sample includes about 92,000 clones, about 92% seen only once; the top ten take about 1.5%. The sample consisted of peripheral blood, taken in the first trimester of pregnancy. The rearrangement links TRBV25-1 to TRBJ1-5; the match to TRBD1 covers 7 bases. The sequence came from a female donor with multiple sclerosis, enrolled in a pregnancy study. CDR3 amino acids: CASSESRGQNQPQHF. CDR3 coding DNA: TGTGCCAGCAGTGAATCGCGGGGACAGAATCAGCCCCAGCATTTT.